The next 10 T cell receptor beta chains were all read from a single sample in a study of blood T cell repertoires in COVID-19. Produced via immunoSEQ multiplex PCR; TCRdb's table is partial and in-frame only. The sample lists about 180,000 clones, more than 80% occurring once. The source material was peripheral blood. These receptors were obtained from a human donor in a cohort sampled during active COVID-19.

The table lists this clone with a count of one. The CDR3 sequence: CASSKTSGGAEETQYF. The DNA for the CDR3 is TGTGCCAGCAGCAAGACTAGCGGGGGGGCCGAGGAGACCCAGTACTTC. The rearrangement links TRBV7-9 to TRBJ2-5; 14 bases map to TRBD2. Germline CDR1 reads SEHNR; CDR2 reads FQNEAQ (reference sequence). The CDR3 loop spans 16 amino acids. J lost 5 bases, V lost 5 bases, and 7 bases had no gene match. The whole variable domain, remainder taken from reference TRBV7-9 and TRBJ2-5, is DTGVSQNPRHKITKRGQNVTFRCDPISEHNRLYWYRQTLGQGPEFLTYFQNEAQLEKSRLLSDRFSAERPKGSFSTLEIQRTEQGDSAMYLCASSKTSGGAEETQYFGPGTRLLVL.

This clone was detected once. The chain couples TRBV19 to TRBJ1-2, with D possibly TRBD1 on 5 matching bases. This CDR3 spans 15 amino acids. V lost 2 bases and J lost 6, with 16 bases in between. Looked up from germline, CDR1 is LNHDA and CDR2 is SQIVND (reference sequence). The CDR3 DNA follows: TGTGCCAGTAGTATAAACCCAGGGAGGCTTAATGGCTACACCTTC. It specifies CASSINPGRLNGYTF. Full variable domain (rest looked up from reference TRBV19 and TRBJ1-2): DGGITQSPKYLFRKEGQNVTLSCEQNLNHDAMYWYRQDPGQGLRLIYYSQIVNDFQKGDIAEGYSVSREKKESFPLTVTSAQKNPTAFYLCASSINPGRLNGYTFGSGTRLTVV.

The rearrangement links TRBV7-2 to TRBJ2-5, with 7 nucleotides matching TRBD1. The length of the CDR3 is 15 residues. The V gene's germline CDR1 is SGHTA and CDR2 FQGNSA. V lost 5 bases and J lost 3; bases outside the gene matches: 9. Written as DNA, the CDR3 is TGTGCCAGCAGCCCCAACCAGGGGGTGAAAGAGACCCAGTACTTC. This gives the protein CASSPNQGVKETQYF. The full variable domain, with the rest looked up from reference TRBV7-2 and TRBJ2-5, is GAGVSQSPSNKVTEKGKDVELRCDPISGHTALYWYRQSLGQGLEFLIYFQGNSAPDKSGLPSDRFSAERTGGSVSTLTIQRTQQEDSAVYLCASSPNQGVKETQYFGPGTRLLVL.

The V and J genes are TRBV2 and TRBJ1-4, with D unclear. Germline V gene data show CDR1 as SNHLY and CDR2 as FYNNEI. CDR3 length: 15 residues. Trimming took 2 bases from V and 6 from J, leaving 13 bases between them. CDR3 sequence reads: CASSERELLDEKLFF. The DNA of the CDR3 is TGTGCCAGCAGTGAAAGGGAGCTGCTGGATGAAAAACTGTTTTTT.

The chain employs TRBV6-2 or TRBV6-3 and TRBJ2-6; possibly TRBD1 for D (6 bases). V lost 6 bases to trimming and J lost 0 bases, with 15 bases between them. The CDR3 runs to 17 residues. CDR1 MNHEY and CDR2 SVGEGT come from the germline V gene. CDR3 region: CASSRILQGSGANVLTF. In DNA form, the CDR3 reads TGTGCCAGCAGCCGCATACTACAGGGCTCTGGGGCCAACGTCCTGACTTTC.

The V gene is TRBV5-1, the J gene TRBJ2-7; 7 nucleotides agree with TRBD1. The CDR3 spans 13 residues. V was pared by 3 bases and J by 4 bases, with 4 bases of the junction left unmatched. Germline lookup yields CDR1 SGHRS and CDR2 YFSETQ. CDR3 nucleotides: TGCGCCAGCAGCTGGGGACAGATTTACGAGCAGTACTTC. Protein: CASSWGQIYEQYF.

V gene TRBV11-2 combines with J gene TRBJ1-1, with D possibly being TRBD1 (5 bases). This CDR3 is 13 amino acids long. The germline V and J ends were trimmed by 0 bases and 8 bases, with 10 bases remaining between them. Germline CDR1 SGHAT, CDR2 FQNNGV. CDR3: CASSLERTSEAFF. In nucleotides, the CDR3 is TGTGCCAGCAGCTTAGAACGGACATCCGAAGCTTTCTTT. Filled out from reference TRBV11-2 and TRBJ1-1, the complete variable domain reads EAGVAQSPRYKIIEKRQSVAFWCNPISGHATLYWYQQILGQGPKLLIQFQNNGVVDDSQLPKDRFSAERLKGVDSTLKIQPAKLEDSAVYLCASSLERTSEAFFGQGTRLTVV.

This sequence joins TRBV5-4 and TRBJ2-7; 7 bases map to TRBD1. V lost 0 bases to trimming and J lost 3 bases; unmatched junction nucleotides: 6. There are 15 residues in the CDR3. From germline, CDR1 is SGHNT and CDR2 YYREEE (reference sequence). Here the CDR3 reads CASSLGSGGSYEQYF. The CDR3 coding sequence is TGTGCCAGCAGCTTGGGGTCAGGGGGAAGCTACGAGCAGTACTTC.

This clone was seen a single time. The chain recombines TRBV19 with TRBJ2-3; D unclear. The CDR3 runs to 14 residues. Per the germline V gene, CDR1 is LNHDA and CDR2 is SQIVND (reference sequence). Trimming took 7 bases from V and 0 from J, leaving 11 bases between them. The CDR3 loop is CASTPPLSTDTQYF. In nucleotides, the CDR3 is TGTGCCAGTACCCCCCCCCTGAGCACAGATACGCAGTATTTT. Full variable domain (outside the CDR3, taken from reference TRBV19 and TRBJ2-3): DGGITQSPKYLFRKEGQNVTLSCEQNLNHDAMYWYRQDPGQGLRLIYYSQIVNDFQKGDIAEGYSVSREKKESFPLTVTSAQKNPTAFYLCASTPPLSTDTQYFGPGTRLTVL.

V and J are TRBV10-3 and TRBJ1-2; TRBD1 agrees at 7 bases. The CDR3 consists of 14 residues. Germline V gives CDR1 ENHRY, CDR2 SYGVKD. J lost 8 bases, V lost 8 bases, and 14 bases had no gene match. This CDR3 reads CAIGFGLGTEGYTF. The CDR3 nucleotides are TGTGCCATCGGGTTCGGATTGGGGACAGAGGGCTACACCTTC.